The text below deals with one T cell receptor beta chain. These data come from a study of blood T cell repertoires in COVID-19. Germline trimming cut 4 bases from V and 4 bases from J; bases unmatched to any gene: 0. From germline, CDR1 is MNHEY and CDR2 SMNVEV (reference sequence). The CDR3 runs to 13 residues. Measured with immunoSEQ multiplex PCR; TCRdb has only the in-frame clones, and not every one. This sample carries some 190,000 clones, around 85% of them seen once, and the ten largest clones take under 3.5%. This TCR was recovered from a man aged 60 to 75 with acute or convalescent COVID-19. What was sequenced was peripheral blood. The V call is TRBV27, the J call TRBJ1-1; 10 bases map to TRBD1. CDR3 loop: CASSWTGGTEAFF. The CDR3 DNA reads TGTGCCAGCAGTTGGACAGGGGGCACTGAAGCTTTCTTT.